This entry is about one TCR beta chain. Its antigen is not known. Compared with germline, one end of the junction differs, possibly owing to a read error. The data were taken from a study of cytomegalovirus exposure and HLA in healthy donors. Study in general: Earlier, 110 million or so unique TCR beta sequences were recovered from around 180 million T cells by an analysis. Regarding the study as a whole: An analysis was carried out later, and it reportedly showed fewer N-insertions in an Asian-associated ancestry cluster than the approximately 700-donor mean.

The length of the CDR3 is 14 residues. Germline V lookup: CDR1 SGHRS, CDR2 YFSETQ. Vbeta (60) and Jbeta (13) primers were used in the PCR. TCRdb's copy holds only in-frame clones and misses some; the assay was immunoSEQ multiplex PCR. The sample lists about 260,000 clones; almost 85% were seen once. This clonotype was obtained from a woman in her 40s in good health and CMV-seropositive. The sequenced material came from PBMCs. The chain joins TRBV5-1 to TRBJ1-2; 7 bases match TRBD1. The CDR3, as DNA: TGCGCCAGCAGCTCCCCAGGGGGGTGGTATGTCTACACCTTC. Its protein is CASSSPGGWYVYTF.